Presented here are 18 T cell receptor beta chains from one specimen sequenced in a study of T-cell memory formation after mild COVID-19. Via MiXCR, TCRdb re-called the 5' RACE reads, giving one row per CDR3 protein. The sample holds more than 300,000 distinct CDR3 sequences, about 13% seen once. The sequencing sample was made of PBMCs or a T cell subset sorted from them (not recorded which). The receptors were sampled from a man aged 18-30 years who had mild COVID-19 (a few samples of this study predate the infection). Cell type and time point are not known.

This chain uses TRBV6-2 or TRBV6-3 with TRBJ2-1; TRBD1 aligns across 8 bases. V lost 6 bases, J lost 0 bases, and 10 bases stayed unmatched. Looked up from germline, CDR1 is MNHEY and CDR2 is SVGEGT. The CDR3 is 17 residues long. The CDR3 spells CASSPPTGGSSYNEQFF. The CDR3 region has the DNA TGTGCCAGCAGCCCTCCTACAGGGGGAAGCTCCTACAATGAGCAGTTCTTC.

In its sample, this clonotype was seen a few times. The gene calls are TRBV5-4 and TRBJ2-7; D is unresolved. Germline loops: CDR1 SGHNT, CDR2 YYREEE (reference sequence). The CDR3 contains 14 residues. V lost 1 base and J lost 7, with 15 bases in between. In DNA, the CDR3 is TGTGCCAGCAGCTTGTTCCAGATCTCAGAGGAGCAGTACTTC. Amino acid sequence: CASSLFQISEEQYF.

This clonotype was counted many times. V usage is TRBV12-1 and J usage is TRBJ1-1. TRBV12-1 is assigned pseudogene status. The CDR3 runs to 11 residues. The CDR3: CASSFATEAFF. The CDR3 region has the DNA TGTGCCAGCAGCTTTGCCACTGAAGCTTTCTTT.

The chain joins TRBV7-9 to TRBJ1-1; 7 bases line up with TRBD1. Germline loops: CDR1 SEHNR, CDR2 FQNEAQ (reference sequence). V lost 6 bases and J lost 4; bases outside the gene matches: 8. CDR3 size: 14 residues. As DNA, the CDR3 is TGTGCCAGCAGTTCCGGACAGGAGCCCACTGAAGCTTTCTTT. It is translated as CASSSGQEPTEAFF.

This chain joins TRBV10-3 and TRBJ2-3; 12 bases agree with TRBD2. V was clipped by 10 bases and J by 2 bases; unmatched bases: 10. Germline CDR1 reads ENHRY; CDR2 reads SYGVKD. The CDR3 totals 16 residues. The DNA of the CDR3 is TGTGCCACTGGATCTGGACTAGCGGGGATCACAGATACGCAGTATTTT. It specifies CATGSGLAGITDTQYF.

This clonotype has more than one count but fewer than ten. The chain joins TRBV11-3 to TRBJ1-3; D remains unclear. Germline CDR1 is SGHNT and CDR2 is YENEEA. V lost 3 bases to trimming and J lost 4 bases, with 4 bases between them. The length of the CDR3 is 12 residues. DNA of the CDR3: TGTGCCAGCAGCTTCAACGGAAACACCATATATTTT. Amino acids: CASSFNGNTIYF.

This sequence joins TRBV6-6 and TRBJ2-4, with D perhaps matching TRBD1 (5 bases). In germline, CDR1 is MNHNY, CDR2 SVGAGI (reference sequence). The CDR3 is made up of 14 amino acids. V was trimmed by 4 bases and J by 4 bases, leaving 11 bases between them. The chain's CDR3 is CASSSGLEKNIQYF. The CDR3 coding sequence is TGTGCCAGCAGTTCAGGGCTGGAAAAAAACATTCAGTACTTC.

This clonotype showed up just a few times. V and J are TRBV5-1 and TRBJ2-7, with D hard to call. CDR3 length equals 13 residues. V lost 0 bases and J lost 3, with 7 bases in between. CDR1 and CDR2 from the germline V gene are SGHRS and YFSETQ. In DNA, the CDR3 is TGCGCCAGCAGCTTGGCGCCCATCTACGAGCAGTACTTC. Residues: CASSLAPIYEQYF.

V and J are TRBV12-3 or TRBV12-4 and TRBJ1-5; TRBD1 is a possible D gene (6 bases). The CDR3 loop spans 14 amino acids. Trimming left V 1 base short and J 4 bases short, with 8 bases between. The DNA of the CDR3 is TGTGCCAGCAGTTTAGGGGACAAGAATCAGCCCCAGCATTTT. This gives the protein CASSLGDKNQPQHF.

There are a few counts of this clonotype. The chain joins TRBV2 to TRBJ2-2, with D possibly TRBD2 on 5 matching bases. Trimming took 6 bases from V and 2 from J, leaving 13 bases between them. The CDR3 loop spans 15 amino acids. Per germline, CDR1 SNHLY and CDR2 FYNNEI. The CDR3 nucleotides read TGTGCCAGCAGGATCGACTACGTTAACACCGGGGAGCTGTTTTTT. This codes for CASRIDYVNTGELFF.

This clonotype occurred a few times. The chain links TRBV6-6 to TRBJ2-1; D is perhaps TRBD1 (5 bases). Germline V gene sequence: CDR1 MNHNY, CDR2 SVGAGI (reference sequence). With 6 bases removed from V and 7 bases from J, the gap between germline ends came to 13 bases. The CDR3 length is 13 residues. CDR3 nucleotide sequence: TGTGCCAGCAGAGGCAGGGCAGAAAATGAGCAGTTCTTC. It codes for CASRGRAENEQFF.

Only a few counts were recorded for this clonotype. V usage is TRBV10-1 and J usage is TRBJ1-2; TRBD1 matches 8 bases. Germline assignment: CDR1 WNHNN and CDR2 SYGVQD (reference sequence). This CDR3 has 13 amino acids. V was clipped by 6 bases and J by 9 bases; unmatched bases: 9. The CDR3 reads CASSPGQGTSYTF. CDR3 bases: TGCGCCAGCAGCCCAGGACAGGGTACAAGCTACACCTTC.

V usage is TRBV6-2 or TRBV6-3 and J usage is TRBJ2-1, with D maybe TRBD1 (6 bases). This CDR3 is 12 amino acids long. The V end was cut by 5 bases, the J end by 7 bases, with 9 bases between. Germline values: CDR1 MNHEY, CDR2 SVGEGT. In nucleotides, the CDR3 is TGTGCCAGCAGTCACAGGGCTAATGAGCAGTTCTTC. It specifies CASSHRANEQFF.

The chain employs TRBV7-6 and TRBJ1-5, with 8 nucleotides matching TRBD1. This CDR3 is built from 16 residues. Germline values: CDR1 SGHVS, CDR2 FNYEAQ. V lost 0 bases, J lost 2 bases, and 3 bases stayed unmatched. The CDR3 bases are TGTGCCAGCAGCTTAGCAGCGGGACAGGGCAATCAGCCCCAGCATTTT. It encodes CASSLAAGQGNQPQHF.

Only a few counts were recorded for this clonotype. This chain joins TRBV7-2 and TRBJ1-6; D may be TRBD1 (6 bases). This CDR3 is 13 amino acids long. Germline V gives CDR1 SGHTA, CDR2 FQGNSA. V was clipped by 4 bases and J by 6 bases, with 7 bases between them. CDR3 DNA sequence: TGTGCCAGCAGCTCGGACAGTAATTCACCCCTCCACTTT. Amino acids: CASSSDSNSPLHF.

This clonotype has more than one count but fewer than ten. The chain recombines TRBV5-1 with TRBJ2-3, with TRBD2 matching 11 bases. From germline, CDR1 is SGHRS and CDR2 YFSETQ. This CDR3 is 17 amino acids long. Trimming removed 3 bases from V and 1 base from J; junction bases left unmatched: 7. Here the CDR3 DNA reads TGCGCCAGCAGCTCCGGAGATAGCGGGGGGGGCACAGATACGCAGTATTTT. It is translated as CASSSGDSGGGTDTQYF.

This chain's CDR3 is CASSEGRDRSYTF. The CDR3 coding sequence is TGTGCCAGCTCCGAGGGACGGGACAGGTCCTACACCTTC. J is TRBJ1-2 and V is TRBV6-2 or TRBV6-3; 8 nucleotides agree with TRBD1. CDR1 is MNHEY and CDR2 is SVGEGT in the germline V gene. V lost 8 bases, J lost 10 bases, and 12 bases stayed unmatched. The CDR3 extends over 13 amino acids.

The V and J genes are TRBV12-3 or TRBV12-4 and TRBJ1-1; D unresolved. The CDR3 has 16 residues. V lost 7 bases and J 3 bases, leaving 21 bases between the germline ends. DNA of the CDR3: TGTGCCAGCACCCCTGGTGAAAGGGCATGGGACACTGAAGCTTTCTTT. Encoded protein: CASTPGERAWDTEAFF.